The 13 T cell receptor beta chains listed next were all sequenced from one sample in a study of tumor and adjacent non-tumor tissue in lung cancer. This sample's RNA came from whole unsorted tissue. The normal lung tissue was taken more than 3 cm from the tumor edge. The library came from three nested PCR rounds adapted from ARM-PCR protocols. MiXCR, run by TCRdb on the multiplex PCR reads, gives a single entry per CDR3 protein. The sample carries approximately 90,000 distinct CDR3 sequences, 65% to 80% recorded once. Specimen: distant non-tumor lung tissue. The receptors derive from a woman aged 50 to 65 with non-small cell lung cancer.

Remarks on this clonotype: A read error may be the cause here, since a much bigger clone is one base away. The chain recombines TRBV30 with TRBJ1-1; TRBD1 aligns across 7 bases. Germline values: CDR1 GTSNPN, CDR2 SVGIG (reference sequence). CDR3 length: 15 amino acids. V was pared by 2 bases and J by 7 bases, with 13 bases of the junction left unmatched. The CDR3 loop is CAWSPGGRGTSEAFF. The CDR3 DNA reads TGTGCCTGGAGTCCGGGCGGCAGGGGGACCAGTGAAGCTTTCTTT.

Of note for this clonotype: Given the absence of the conserved phenylalanine or tryptophan at the CDR3 end, a read error is likely. The DNA is left out, because the CDR3 cannot be placed on it with certainty; the CDR3 is given as TCRdb lists it. The V and J genes are TRBV4-2 and TRBJ1-5. Germline V lookup: CDR1 LGHNA, CDR2 YNFKEQ. Ends included, the CDR3 has 15 residues. This chain's CDR3 is CANSQDLTSNHPHHY.

V gene TRBV20-1 combines with J gene TRBJ1-1; the D gene is possibly TRBD1 (6 bases). This CDR3 has 16 amino acids. In germline, CDR1 is DFQATT, CDR2 SNEGSKA (reference sequence). Trimming left V 5 bases short and J 10 bases short, with 29 bases between. As DNA, the CDR3 is TGCAGTGCTCAATCGCAAAACAGGGACAAGGGGGGCGGAGCTTTCTTT. Protein: CSAQSQNRDKGGGAFF.

Of note for this clonotype: The junction and the germline gene differ at one end; a read error may be behind it. The chain couples TRBV7-9 to TRBJ2-2; perhaps TRBD2 as D (5 bases). CDR3 length equals 14 residues. The germline CDR1 and CDR2 sequences are SEHNR and FQNEAQ (reference sequence). The CDR3 loop is CASSSNPNTGELLF. The CDR3 DNA reads as TGTGCCAGCAGCTCAAACCCGAACACCGGGGAGCTGTTATTT. The whole variable domain, remainder taken from reference TRBV7-9 and TRBJ2-2, is DTGVSQNPRHKITKRGQNVTFRCDPISEHNRLYWYRQTLGQGPEFLTYFQNEAQLEKSRLLSDRFSAERPKGSFSTLEIQRTEQGDSAMYLCASSSNPNTGELLFGEGSRLTVL.

About this clonotype: Here the CDR3 omits its conserved ending phenylalanine or tryptophan, so a read error is the likely source. The chain links TRBV6-5 to TRBJ2-4; 7 nucleotides agree with TRBD1. Per the germline V gene, CDR1 is MNHEY and CDR2 is SVGAGI. This CDR3 is 14 amino acids long. The trim removed 7 bases at V and 12 bases at J, leaving 15 bases unmatched. The CDR3 here is CASNQRGARDSQYI. CDR3 DNA: TGTGCCAGCAACCAGAGGGGAGCCCGGGACAGTCAGTACATC.

The chain has TRBV5-4 and TRBJ2-5; D possibly corresponds to TRBD2 (6 bases). CDR3 size: 15 residues. Germline V gives CDR1 SGHNT, CDR2 YYREEE (reference sequence). V lost 8 bases, J lost 5 bases, and 22 bases lay in between. The CDR3 bases are TGTGCCAGTGGCCAGCGCAGCGGACTAATGGAGACCCAGTACTTC. Its protein is CASGQRSGLMETQYF.

This clonotype has just one count. The conserved closing phenylalanine or tryptophan is absent in this CDR3, likely reflecting a read error. V gene TRBV5-8 combines with J gene TRBJ2-5, with D uncertain. CDR3 length equals 11 residues. Germline-derived CDR1 and CDR2 are SGHTS and YDEGEE. In DNA, the CDR3 is TGTGCCAGCAGGTTGGTGGAGACCCAGTACCTC. Translation gives CASRLVETQYL.

This sequence joins TRBV6-6 and TRBJ2-7, with D tentatively TRBD1 or TRBD2 (6 bases each). V was trimmed by 7 bases and J by 4 bases, leaving 11 bases between them. Germline-derived CDR1 and CDR2 are MNHNY and SVGAGI (reference sequence). This CDR3 is 12 amino acids long. The DNA of the CDR3 is TGTGCCAGCATGGAGGGGGGATACGAGCAGTACTTC. Translating it yields CASMEGGYEQYF.

The table lists this clonotype with a count of one. This could be a read error, since a much larger clone is one nucleotide away. The chain employs TRBV28 and TRBJ2-3, with a possible D match to TRBD2 (5 bases). CDR1 MDHEN and CDR2 SYDVKM come from the germline V gene. Trimming took off 3 bases at V and 5 bases at J, with 18 bases between the two ends. The length of the CDR3 is 16 residues. CDR3 sequence: CASSLSLAAAKDTQYF. Here the CDR3 DNA reads TGTGCCAGCAGTTTGAGCCTAGCAGCTGCGAAAGATACGCAGTATTTT.

This clonotype has only one observation. No conserved phenylalanine or tryptophan ends this CDR3, so it is likely a read error. This chain uses TRBV12-3 or TRBV12-4 with TRBJ2-2, with unresolved D. This CDR3 region has 14 residues. For the CDR3, the DNA is TGTGTCACCTCGCGAATGACGGGCACCGGGGAGCTGTTTTAT. Its translation: CVTSRMTGTGELFY.

As for this clonotype: Its ends do not fully match the called genes, so a read error is possible. V gene TRBV5-5 combines with J gene TRBJ2-7, with a possible D match to TRBD2 (8 bases). The CDR3 runs 13 residues. Germline assignment: CDR1 SGHKS and CDR2 YYEKEE (reference sequence). CDR3 DNA sequence: TGTGCTAGCAGCGGGGGACAGCTGTACGAGAAGTACTTC. Translated: CASSGGQLYEKYF.

Concerning this clonotype: The conserved final phenylalanine or tryptophan is absent from the CDR3, which likely points to a read error. This rearrangement joins TRBV6-1 to TRBJ2-7; D may match TRBD1 or TRBD2 (5 bases each). V lost 11 bases and J 2 bases, leaving 22 bases between the germline ends. Germline V gives CDR1 MNHNS, CDR2 SASEGT. The CDR3 length is 15 residues. In nucleotides, the CDR3 is TGTGCCGGTGGGTCCCGGGGCGACGGCCCCTACGAGCAGTACTAC. Encoded protein: CAGGSRGDGPYEQYY.

The V call is TRBV12-3 or TRBV12-4, the J call TRBJ2-7; no clear D. V lost 6 bases and J lost 4, with 13 bases in between. The CDR3 spans 13 residues. The CDR3: CASSDDTKYEQYF. CDR3 sequence (DNA): TGTGCCAGCAGCGACGATACGAAGTACGAGCAGTACTTC.